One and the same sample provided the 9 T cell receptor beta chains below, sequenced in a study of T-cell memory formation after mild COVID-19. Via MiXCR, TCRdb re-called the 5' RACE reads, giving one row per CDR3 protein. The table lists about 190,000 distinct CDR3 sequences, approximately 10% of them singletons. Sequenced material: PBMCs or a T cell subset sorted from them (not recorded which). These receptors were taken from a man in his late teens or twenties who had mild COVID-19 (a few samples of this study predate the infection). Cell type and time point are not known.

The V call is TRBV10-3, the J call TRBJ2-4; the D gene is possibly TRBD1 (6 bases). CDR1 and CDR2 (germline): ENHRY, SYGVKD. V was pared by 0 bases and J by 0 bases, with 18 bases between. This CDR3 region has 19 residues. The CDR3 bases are TGTGCCATCAGTGAGTCAAAGGACAGTGTGAGGCCAGCCAAAAACATTCAGTACTTC. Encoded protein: CAISESKDSVRPAKNIQYF.

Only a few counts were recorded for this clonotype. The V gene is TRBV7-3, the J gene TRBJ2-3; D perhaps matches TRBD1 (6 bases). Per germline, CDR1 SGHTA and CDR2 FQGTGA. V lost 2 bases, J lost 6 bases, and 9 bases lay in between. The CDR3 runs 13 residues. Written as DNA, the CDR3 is TGTGCCAGCAGCTTATACAGGGCGGATACGCAGTATTTT. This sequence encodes CASSLYRADTQYF.

CDR3 in DNA: TGCGCCAGCAGCTTGGAGGGGATGGAGACCCAGTACTTC. Translated: CASSLEGMETQYF. V usage is TRBV5-1 and J usage is TRBJ2-5; perhaps TRBD1 as D (5 bases). The length of the CDR3 is 13 residues. With 0 bases removed from V and 5 bases from J, the gap between germline ends came to 8 bases. Germline CDR1 reads SGHRS; CDR2 reads YFSETQ.

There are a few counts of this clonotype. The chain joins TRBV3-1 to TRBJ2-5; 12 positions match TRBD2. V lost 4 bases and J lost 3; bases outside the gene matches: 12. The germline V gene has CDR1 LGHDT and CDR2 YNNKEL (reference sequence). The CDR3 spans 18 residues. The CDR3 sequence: CASSRGTSGLGREETQYF. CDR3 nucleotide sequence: TGTGCCAGCAGCCGTGGGACTAGCGGGTTAGGTAGGGAAGAGACCCAGTACTTC.

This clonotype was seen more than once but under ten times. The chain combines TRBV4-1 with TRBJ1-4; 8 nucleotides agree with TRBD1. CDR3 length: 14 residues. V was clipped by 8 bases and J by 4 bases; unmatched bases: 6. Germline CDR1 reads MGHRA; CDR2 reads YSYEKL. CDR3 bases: TGCGCCAGCCGGAGGACAGGGATTAATGAAAAACTGTTTTTT. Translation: CASRRTGINEKLFF.

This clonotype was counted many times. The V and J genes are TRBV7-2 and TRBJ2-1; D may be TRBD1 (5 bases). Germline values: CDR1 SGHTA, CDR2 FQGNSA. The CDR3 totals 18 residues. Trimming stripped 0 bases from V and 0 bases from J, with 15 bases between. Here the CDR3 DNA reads TGTGCCAGCAGCTTAGCCCAGGGCAGGTTAACCTCCTACAATGAGCAGTTCTTC. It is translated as CASSLAQGRLTSYNEQFF.

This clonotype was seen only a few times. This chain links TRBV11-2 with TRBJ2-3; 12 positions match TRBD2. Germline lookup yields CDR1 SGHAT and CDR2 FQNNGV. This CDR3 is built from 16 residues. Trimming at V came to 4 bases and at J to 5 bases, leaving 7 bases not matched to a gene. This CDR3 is CASSYRLAGEVDTQYF. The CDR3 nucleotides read TGTGCCAGCAGCTACAGACTAGCGGGGGAGGTAGATACGCAGTATTTT.

Written as DNA, the CDR3 is TGTGCCAGCAGTTACGATGCATTCTCTGGAAACACCATATATTTT. Translation gives CASSYDAFSGNTIYF. The rearrangement links TRBV6-5 to TRBJ1-3; the D is unclear. Per the germline V gene, CDR1 is MNHEY and CDR2 is SVGAGI. The CDR3 has 15 amino acids. V lost 2 bases and J lost 0, with 8 bases in between.

In DNA, the CDR3 is TGTGCCAGCAGCGGCCCCCGGGGACATGGAAACATTCAGTACTTC. Protein product: CASSGPRGHGNIQYF. The chain has TRBV9 and TRBJ2-4; weak D call: TRBD1 (6 bases). V shed 3 bases and J shed 6 bases, with 16 bases lying between them. The germline gives CDR1 SGDLS, CDR2 YYNGEE. The CDR3 contains 15 residues.